This T cell receptor beta chain was identified in a study of somatic mutations in cytotoxic T cells in rheumatoid arthritis. Study-level background: Flow sorting at nearly 100% purity was applied to some V beta antibody-stained T-cell populations, which included V beta1+ cells sequenced for TCRB.

Regarding this clone: Its antigen is not known.

Broader study findings: The targets (antigens) of the expanded CD8+ clones were not known.

From germline, CDR1 is SEHNR and CDR2 FQNEAQ (reference sequence). Trimming cost V 4 bases and J 7 bases; bases outside gene matches: 4. This CDR3 has 13 amino acids. The method was immunoSEQ multiplex PCR; TCRdb's version includes in-frame clones alone and lacks a portion of them. The sample gives about 30,000 clones, 82% of which show up once; about 8.6% is in the top ten. The chain employs TRBV7-9 and TRBJ2-1; 7 bases map to TRBD2. The clonotype comes from an adult with rheumatoid arthritis. Sequencing was done on a sample of CD8+ T cells sorted from blood. In DNA form, the CDR3 reads TGTGCCAGCAGCTCGGGGAGGGCGAATGAGCAGTTCTTC. Protein sequence: CASSSGRANEQFF. Full variable domain (missing parts from reference TRBV7-9 and TRBJ2-1): DTGVSQNPRHKITKRGQNVTFRCDPISEHNRLYWYRQTLGQGPEFLTYFQNEAQLEKSRLLSDRFSAERPKGSFSTLEIQRTEQGDSAMYLCASSSGRANEQFFGPGTRLTVL.